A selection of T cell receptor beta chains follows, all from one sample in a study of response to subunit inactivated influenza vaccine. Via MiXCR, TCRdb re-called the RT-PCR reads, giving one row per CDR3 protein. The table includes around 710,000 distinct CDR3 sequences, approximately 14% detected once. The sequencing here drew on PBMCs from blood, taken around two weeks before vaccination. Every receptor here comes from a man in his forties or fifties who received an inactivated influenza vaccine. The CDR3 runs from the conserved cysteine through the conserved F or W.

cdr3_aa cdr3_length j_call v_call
CASSLAITGGMNQPQHF 17 TRBJ1-5 TRBV7-2
CASREVKTQYF 11 TRBJ2-5 TRBV5-1
CASSQESGSTQGEQYF 16 TRBJ2-7 TRBV4-3
CASSLTLAGGSETQYF 16 TRBJ2-5 TRBV28
CASSPYGGLAGAYNEQFF 18 TRBJ2-1 TRBV5-1
CASTLRGGNEAFF 13 TRBJ1-1 TRBV6-1
CASSQVWSGNLTGELFF 17 TRBJ2-2 TRBV3-1
CASSNLHTDRNTEAFF 16 TRBJ1-1 TRBV5-1
CASKRHVDNEQFF 13 TRBJ2-1 TRBV6-2/TRBV6-3
CASSLGGVAELFF 13 TRBJ2-2 TRBV5-1
CASSVRGTYEQYF 13 TRBJ2-7 TRBV5-1
CASSQDVIPGPRAYEQYF 18 TRBJ2-7 TRBV4-1
CSARDARRTIYF 12 TRBJ1-3 TRBV20-1
CASSLLAGGTETQYF 15 TRBJ2-5 TRBV7-9
CASRPGSGYEQYF 13 TRBJ2-7 TRBV6-2/TRBV6-3
CASSQGFRYEQYF 13 TRBJ2-7 TRBV4-2
CATSTPIQGTSQHF 14 TRBJ1-5 TRBV15
CASSYSPWGETQYF 14 TRBJ2-5 TRBV6-5
CASSRHGNTGGAEAFF 16 TRBJ1-1 TRBV7-2
CASSPLGGGNTGELFF 16 TRBJ2-2 TRBV25-1
CASTLRLAGGRETQYF 16 TRBJ2-5 TRBV11-2
CASSLGRRFNQPQHF 15 TRBJ1-5 TRBV12-3/TRBV12-4
CSARDLHIISYEQYF 15 TRBJ2-7 TRBV20-1
CASSPVGVDTEAFF 14 TRBJ1-1 TRBV5-1
CASSLTPVESAYEQYF 16 TRBJ2-7 TRBV27
CAASGTGGNEQFF 13 TRBJ2-1 TRBV12-3/TRBV12-4
CASKLYRDSIKDTQYF 16 TRBJ2-3 TRBV6-1
CATSRVGHPVEEQYF 15 TRBJ2-7 TRBV15
CASSFLAGSGELFF 14 TRBJ2-2 TRBV5-1
CASSTNPGPLAEQYF 15 TRBJ2-7 TRBV9
CASSEKGMRAGANVLTF 17 TRBJ2-6 TRBV2
CATSRPGQGAEQYF 14 TRBJ2-7 TRBV15
CSASRRTDTQYF 12 TRBJ2-3 TRBV20-1
CATSSPSGGDTGELFF 16 TRBJ2-2 TRBV15
CASSLDPRAYNEQFF 15 TRBJ2-1 TRBV5-6
CASGRGRGGYTF 12 TRBJ1-2 TRBV9
CASSVTDAGYEQYF 14 TRBJ2-7 TRBV4-1
CSVEGGLAGARSSYNEQFF 19 TRBJ2-1 TRBV29-1
CASSSLSGGAYNEQFF 16 TRBJ2-1 TRBV28
CASSFDAAYNEQFF 14 TRBJ2-1 TRBV5-1
CSARFMGTSGRLSGTDTQYF 20 TRBJ2-3 TRBV20-1
CSAETGAASYEQYF 14 TRBJ2-7 TRBV20-1
CASSFTRGAQETQYF 15 TRBJ2-5 TRBV28
CASRGRVHEQYF 12 TRBJ2-7 TRBV7-2
CASSYSGAGGTEAFF 15 TRBJ1-1 TRBV6-5
CASRQQGNNEQFF 13 TRBJ2-1 TRBV5-1